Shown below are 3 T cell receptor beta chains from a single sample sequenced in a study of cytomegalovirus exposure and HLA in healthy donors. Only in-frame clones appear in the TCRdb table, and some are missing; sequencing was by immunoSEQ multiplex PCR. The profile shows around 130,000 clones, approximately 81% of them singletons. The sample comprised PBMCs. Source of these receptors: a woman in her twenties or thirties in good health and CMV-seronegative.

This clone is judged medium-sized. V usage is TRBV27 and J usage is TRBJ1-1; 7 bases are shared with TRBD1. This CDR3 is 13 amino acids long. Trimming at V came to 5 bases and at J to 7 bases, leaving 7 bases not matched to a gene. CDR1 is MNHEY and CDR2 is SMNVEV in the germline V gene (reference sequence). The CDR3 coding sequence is TGTGCCAGCAGTCCAACAGGGGCGGATGAAGCTTTCTTT. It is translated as CASSPTGADEAFF.

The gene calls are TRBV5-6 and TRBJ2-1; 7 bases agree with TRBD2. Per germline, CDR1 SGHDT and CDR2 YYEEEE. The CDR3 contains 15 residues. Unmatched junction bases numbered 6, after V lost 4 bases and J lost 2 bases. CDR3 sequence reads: CASSPRGFTYNEQFF. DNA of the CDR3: TGTGCCAGCAGCCCGCGGGGGTTCACCTACAATGAGCAGTTCTTC. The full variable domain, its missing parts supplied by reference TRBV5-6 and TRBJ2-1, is DAGVTQSPTHLIKTRGQQVTLRCSPKSGHDTVSWYQQALGQGPQFIFQYYEEEERQRGNFPDRFSGHQFPNYSSELNVNALLLGDSALYLCASSPRGFTYNEQFFGPGTRLTVL.

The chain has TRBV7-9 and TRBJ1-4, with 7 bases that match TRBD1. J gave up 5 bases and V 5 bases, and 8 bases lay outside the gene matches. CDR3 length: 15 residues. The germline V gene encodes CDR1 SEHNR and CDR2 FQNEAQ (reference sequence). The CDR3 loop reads CASSLWTGRNEKLFF. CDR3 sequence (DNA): TGTGCCAGCAGCCTTTGGACAGGTCGAAATGAAAAACTGTTTTTT.